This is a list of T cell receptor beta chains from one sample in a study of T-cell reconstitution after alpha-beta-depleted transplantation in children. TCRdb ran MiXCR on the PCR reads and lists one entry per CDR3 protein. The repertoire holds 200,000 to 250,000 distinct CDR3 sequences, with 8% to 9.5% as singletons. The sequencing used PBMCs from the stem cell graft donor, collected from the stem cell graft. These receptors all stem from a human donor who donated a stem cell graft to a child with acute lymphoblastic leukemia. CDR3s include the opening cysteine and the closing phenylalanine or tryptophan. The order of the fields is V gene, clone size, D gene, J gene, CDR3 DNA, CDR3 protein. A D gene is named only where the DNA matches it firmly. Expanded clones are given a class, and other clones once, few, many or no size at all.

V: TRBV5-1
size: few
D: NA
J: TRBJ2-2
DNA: TGCGCCAGCAGCAGAGAGGGATCAATCACCGGGGAGCTGTTTTTT
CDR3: CASSREGSITGELFF

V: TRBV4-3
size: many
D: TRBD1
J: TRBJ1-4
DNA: TGCGCCAGCAGCCAAGGACAGGGAAGAATGTTTTTT
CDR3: CASSQGQGRMFF

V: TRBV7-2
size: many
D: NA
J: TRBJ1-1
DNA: TGTGCCAGCAGCCCGGTTTTGAACACTGAAGCTTTCTTT
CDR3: CASSPVLNTEAFF

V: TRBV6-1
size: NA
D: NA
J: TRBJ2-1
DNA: TGTGCCAGCAGACCCTTCAGGGGGGCGTCTGGTGAGCAGTTCTTC
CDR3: CASRPFRGASGEQFF

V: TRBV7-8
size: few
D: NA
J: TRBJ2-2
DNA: TGTGCCAGCAGCTTACTAGACGCCTCGCCGGGGGAGCTGTTTTTT
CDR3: CASSLLDASPGELFF

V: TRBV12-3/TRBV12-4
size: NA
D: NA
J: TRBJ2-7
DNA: TGTGCCAGCAGCCTACGGACGGGATCGGGAGAGCAGTACTTC
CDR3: CASSLRTGSGEQYF

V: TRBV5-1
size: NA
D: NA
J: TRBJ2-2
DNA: TGCGCCAGCACGGGTAGTCAAACCGGGGAGCTGTTTTTT
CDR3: CASTGSQTGELFF

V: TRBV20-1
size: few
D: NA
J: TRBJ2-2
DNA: TGCAGTGCTTCGGACCACACCGGGGAGCTGTTTTTT
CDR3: CSASDHTGELFF

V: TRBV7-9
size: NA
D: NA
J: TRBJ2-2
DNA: TGTGCCAGCAGCTTAGAAATCACCGGGGAGCTGTTTTTT
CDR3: CASSLEITGELFF

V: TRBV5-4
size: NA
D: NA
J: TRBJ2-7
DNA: TGTGCCAGCAGCTCGATGGGGGGCTACGAGCAGTACTTC
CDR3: CASSSMGGYEQYF

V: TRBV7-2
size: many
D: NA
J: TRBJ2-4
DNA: TGTGCCAGCAGCTACCGCTGGGACATTCAGTACTTC
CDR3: CASSYRWDIQYF

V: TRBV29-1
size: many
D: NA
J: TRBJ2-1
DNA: TGCAGCGTTGATACAGGGCGCCTTTTGGTTATTGAGCAGTTCTTC
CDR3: CSVDTGRLLVIEQFF

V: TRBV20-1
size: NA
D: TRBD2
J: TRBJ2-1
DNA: TGCAGTGCTCTCCCAAGGCGGGGACTAGCGGGGGGGCCGAATGAGCAGTTCTTC
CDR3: CSALPRRGLAGGPNEQFF

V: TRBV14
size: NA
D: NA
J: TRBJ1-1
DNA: TGTGCCAGCAGCCGATCGGGGACTGAAGCTTTCTTT
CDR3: CASSRSGTEAFF

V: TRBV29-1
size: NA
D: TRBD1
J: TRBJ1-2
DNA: TGCAGCGTAGAGACAGGGAATGGGTATGGCTACACCTTC
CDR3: CSVETGNGYGYTF

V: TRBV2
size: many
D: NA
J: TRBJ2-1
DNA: TGTGCCAGCAGCGATAGGGACCAATCGAGGGAGCAGTTCTTC
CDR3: CASSDRDQSREQFF

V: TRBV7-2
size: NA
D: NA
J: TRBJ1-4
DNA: TGTGCCAGCAGCTTAGGGGGCATCAATGAAAAACTGTTTTTT
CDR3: CASSLGGINEKLFF

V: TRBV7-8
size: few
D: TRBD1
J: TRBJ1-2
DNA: TGTGCCAGCAGCTTAGTAGAACCCGGGACAGGGGCTGGCTACACCTTC
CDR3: CASSLVEPGTGAGYTF

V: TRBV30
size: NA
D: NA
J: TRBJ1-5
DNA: TGTGCCTGGAGCACAGATAGCAATCAGCCCCAGCATTTT
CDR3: CAWSTDSNQPQHF

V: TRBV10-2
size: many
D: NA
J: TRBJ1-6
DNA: TGCGCCAGCAAACAGGCTAATTCACCCCTCCACTTT
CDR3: CASKQANSPLHF

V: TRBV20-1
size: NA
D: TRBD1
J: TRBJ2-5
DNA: TGCAGTGCTGCAGGGGGCGGGCGGTCGGAGACCCAGTACTTC
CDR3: CSAAGGGRSETQYF

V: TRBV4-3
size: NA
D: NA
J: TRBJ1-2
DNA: TGCGCCAGCAGCCAAGTCGTCAGGAACTATGGCTACACCTTC
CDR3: CASSQVVRNYGYTF

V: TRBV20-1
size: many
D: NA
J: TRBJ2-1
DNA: TGCAGTGCTCGCCTCGGGACATCTTTCTTGGATGAGCAGTTCTTC
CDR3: CSARLGTSFLDEQFF

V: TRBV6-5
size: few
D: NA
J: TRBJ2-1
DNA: TGTGCCAGCAGTTACTCGATGGGTCCTGAGCAGTTCTTC
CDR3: CASSYSMGPEQFF

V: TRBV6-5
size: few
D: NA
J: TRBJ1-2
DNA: TGTGCCAGCAGTTACGGGCCTCCCTGGCAGCCGAATAACTATGGCTACACCTTC
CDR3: CASSYGPPWQPNNYGYTF

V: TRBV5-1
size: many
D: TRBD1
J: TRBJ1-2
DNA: TGCGCCAGCAGCTCCACCCAGGGGGGAGGCTATGGCTACACCTTC
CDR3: CASSSTQGGGYGYTF

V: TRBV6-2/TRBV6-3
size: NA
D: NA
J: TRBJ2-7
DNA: TGTGCCAGCAGCCACGGGACGATGGGCGAGCAGTACTTC
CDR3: CASSHGTMGEQYF